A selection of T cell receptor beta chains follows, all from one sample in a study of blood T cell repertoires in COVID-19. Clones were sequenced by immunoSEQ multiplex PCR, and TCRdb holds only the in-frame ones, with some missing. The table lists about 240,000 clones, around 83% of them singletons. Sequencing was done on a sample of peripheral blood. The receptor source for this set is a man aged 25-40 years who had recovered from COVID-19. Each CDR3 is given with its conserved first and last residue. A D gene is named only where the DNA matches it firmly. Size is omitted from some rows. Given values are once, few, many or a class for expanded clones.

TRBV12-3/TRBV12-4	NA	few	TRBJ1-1	TGTGCCGGCAGGACTGGCACTGAAGCTTTCTTT	CAGRTGTEAFF
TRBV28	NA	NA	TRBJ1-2	TGTGCCAGCAGTTTTCAGGGTGTCGGCTATGGCTACACCTTC	CASSFQGVGYGYTF
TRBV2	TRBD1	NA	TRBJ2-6	TGTGCCAGCAGGGAACAGGGGATTGGGGCCAACGTCCTGACTTTC	CASREQGIGANVLTF
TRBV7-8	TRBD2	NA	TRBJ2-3	TGTGCCAGCCGGCAGCGGGGGGGCCGGGCCAGCACAGATACGCAGTATTTT	CASRQRGGRASTDTQYF
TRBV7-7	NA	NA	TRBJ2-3	TGTGCCAGCAGCTTAGGCTCGGGGAAGAGCACAGATACGCAGTATTTT	CASSLGSGKSTDTQYF
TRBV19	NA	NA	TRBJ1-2	TGTGCCAGTAGTATAGCGGTAGGGGGCTATGGCTACACCTTC	CASSIAVGGYGYTF
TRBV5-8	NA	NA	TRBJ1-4	TGTGCCAGCAGCTTCATCGGGACAAGTAATGAAAAACTGTTTTTT	CASSFIGTSNEKLFF
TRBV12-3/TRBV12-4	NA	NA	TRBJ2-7	TGTGCCAGCAGTTTAGACTATCTCTACGAGCAGTACTTC	CASSLDYLYEQYF
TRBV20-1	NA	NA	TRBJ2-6	TGCAGTGCTAGTGGTTCCGGCTCTGGGGCCAACGTCCTGACTTTC	CSASGSGSGANVLTF
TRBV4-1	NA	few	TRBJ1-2	TGCGCCAGCAGCCAAGATAGGAGGACTGAAAATAACTATGGCTACACCTTC	CASSQDRRTENNYGYTF
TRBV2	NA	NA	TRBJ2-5	TGTGCCAGCAGGGGAGAGGGTATGGCCCAGTACTTC	CASRGEGMAQYF
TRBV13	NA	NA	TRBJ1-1	TGTGCCAGCAGCTTACAGGGGAACCCTGAAGCTTTCTTT	CASSLQGNPEAFF
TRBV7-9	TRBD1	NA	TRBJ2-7	TGTGCCAGCAGCGCTGGACAGGGAAGGGAGCAGTACTTC	CASSAGQGREQYF
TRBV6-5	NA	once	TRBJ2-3	TGTGCCAGCAGTACCGCGGGCGAGGGCACAGATACGCAGTATTTT	CASSTAGEGTDTQYF
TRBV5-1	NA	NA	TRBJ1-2	TGCGCCAGCAGCTTGTATTGGGAGGGAGGCTACACCTTC	CASSLYWEGGYTF
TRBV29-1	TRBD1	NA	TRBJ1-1	TGCAGCGTTGAGTTGGACAGGAGGTTTTCTGAAGCTTTCTTT	CSVELDRRFSEAFF
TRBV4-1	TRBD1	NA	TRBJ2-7	TGCGCCAGCAGCCCGGAGGGACAGGGTTTCTTCCGCGAGCAGTACTTC	CASSPEGQGFFREQYF
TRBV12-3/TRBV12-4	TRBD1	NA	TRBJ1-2	TGTGCCAGCAGTTTGGCAGGGGGCGGAGGCTACACCTTC	CASSLAGGGGYTF
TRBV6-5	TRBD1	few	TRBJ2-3	TGTGCCAGCAGTCCCAGGGACAGGGGATCAGATACGCAGTATTTT	CASSPRDRGSDTQYF
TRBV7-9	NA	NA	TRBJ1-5	TGTGCCAGCAGCTCCCGGCGGGGCAATCAGCCCCAGCATTTT	CASSSRRGNQPQHF
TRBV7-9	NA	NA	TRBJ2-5	TGTGCCAGCAGCCACCGGACAGTCGAGACGGAGACCCAGTACTTC	CASSHRTVETETQYF
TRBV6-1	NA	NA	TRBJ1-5	TGTGCCAGCAGTGGACGGACAGTTAGATCAAGAGCCTTGAGCAATCAGCCCCAGCATTTT	CASSGRTVRSRALSNQPQHF
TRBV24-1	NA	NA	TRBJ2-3	TGTGCCACCAGTGATTCATACTTAGAAGATACGCAGTATTTT	CATSDSYLEDTQYF
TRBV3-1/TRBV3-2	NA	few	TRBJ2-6	TGTGCCAGCACCGCCGGCGGGTATTCTGGGGCCAACGTCCTGACTTTC	CASTAGGYSGANVLTF
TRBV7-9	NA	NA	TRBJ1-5	TGTGCCAGCCGCTCCGAGGGGCCCCAGCATTTT	CASRSEGPQHF
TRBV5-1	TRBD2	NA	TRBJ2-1	TGCGCCAGCAGCTTGTTAACTAGCGGGGGGAACAATGAGCAGTTCTTC	CASSLLTSGGNNEQFF
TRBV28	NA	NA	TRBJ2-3	TGTGCCAGCAGTTTAGAACTCGCGGGGTATACGCAGTATTTT	CASSLELAGYTQYF
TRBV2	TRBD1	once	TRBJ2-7	TGTGCCAGCAGTGACGACAGGGGTTCCTACGAGCAGTACTTC	CASSDDRGSYEQYF
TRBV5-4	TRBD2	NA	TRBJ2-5	TGTGCCAGCAGCTCGACTAGCGGGACCCAAGAGACCCAGTACTTC	CASSSTSGTQETQYF
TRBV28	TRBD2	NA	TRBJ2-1	TGTGCCAGCTATACGGGACTAGCGTTTGAGCAGTTCTTC	CASYTGLAFEQFF
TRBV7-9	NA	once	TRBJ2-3	TGTGCCAGCAGCTTAGCGGACAGTAGCACAGATACGCAGTATTTT	CASSLADSSTDTQYF
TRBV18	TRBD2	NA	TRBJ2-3	TGTGCCAGCTCATCTAGCGGGGGCGTATCAGATACGCAGTATTTT	CASSSSGGVSDTQYF
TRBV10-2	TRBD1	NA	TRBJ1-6	TGCGCCACTCTCACCCCGGGACAGGGACCAAATTCACCCCTCCACTTT	CATLTPGQGPNSPLHF
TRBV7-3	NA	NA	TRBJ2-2	TGTGCCAGCTCCCTGGGTGAGGGTCCGTCCGGGGAGCTGTTTTTT	CASSLGEGPSGELFF
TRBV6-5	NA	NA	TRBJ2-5	TGTGCCAGCACTAGCTTCGGAGTGGGGCAAGAGACCCAGTACTTC	CASTSFGVGQETQYF
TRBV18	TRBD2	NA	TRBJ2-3	TGTGCCAGCTCACGGTTGACTAGCGGGGGAGGCACAGATACGCAGTATTTT	CASSRLTSGGGTDTQYF
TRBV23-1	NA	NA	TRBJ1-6	TGCGCCAGCAGTCAATGCCGTCGGGGTAATTCACCCCTCCACTTT	CASSQCRRGNSPLHF
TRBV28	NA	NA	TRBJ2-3	TGTGCCAGCAGTTTATCTCGGTATACGCAGTATTTT	CASSLSRYTQYF
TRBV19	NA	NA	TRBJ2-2	TGTGCCAGTAGTATAGGTGGCCCCACCGGGGAGCTGTTTTTT	CASSIGGPTGELFF
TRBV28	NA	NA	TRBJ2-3	TGTGCCACCTCCAAAGCCGGGGGTCCCACAGATACGCAGTATTTT	CATSKAGGPTDTQYF
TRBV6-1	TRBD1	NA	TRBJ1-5	TGTGCCAGCAGTGAAGCGGGAATCTGGGACAGGGGATCTCAGCCCCAGCATTTT	CASSEAGIWDRGSQPQHF
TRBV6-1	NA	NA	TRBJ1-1	TGTGCCAGCAGTGAAGCGCAAGGGGACAAGGTCACTGAAGCTTTCTTT	CASSEAQGDKVTEAFF
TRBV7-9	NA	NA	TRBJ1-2	TGTGCCAGCAGCGGCTCCGGGAGCAGGCATGGCTACACCTTC	CASSGSGSRHGYTF
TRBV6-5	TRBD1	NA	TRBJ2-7	TGTGCCAGCAGGGGCAACAGGGGTTCCTACGAGCAGTACTTC	CASRGNRGSYEQYF
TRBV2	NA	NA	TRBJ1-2	TGTGCCAGCATGGAGGACAGCCCATATGGCTACACCTTC	CASMEDSPYGYTF
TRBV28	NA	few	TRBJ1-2	TGTGCCAGCAGTTTAGGACAGAACTATGGCTACACCTTC	CASSLGQNYGYTF